This record looks at one T cell receptor (beta chain) sequence and its context. The antigen is undetermined. The repertoire was sequenced with immunoSEQ multiplex PCR; TCRdb's copy has only in-frame clones and lacks some. The profile shows around 50,000 clones, roughly 85% of them singletons. These data come from a study of T cells in localized non-small cell lung cancer. Study-wide findings and caveats: Of the top 100 tumor clones, median 57 were in adjacent lung, 25 to 35 among its top 100. Elevated blood T cell density was associated with longer overall survival. Heterogeneity stays possible, as sequencing covered only one tumor region. Clonality of T cells reached its maximum in uninvolved adjacent lung, surpassing tumor.

The source material was peripheral blood, sampled before any cancer treatment. This receptor was obtained from a male donor aged 60 or over with stage III squamous cell lung carcinoma.

CDR3: CASRDRADTIYF. Here the CDR3 DNA reads TGTGCCAGCAGGGACAGGGCGGACACCATATATTTT. This chain connects TRBV6-5 to TRBJ1-3; 8 bases are a match to TRBD1. Trimming at V came to 6 bases and at J to 8 bases, leaving 3 bases not matched to a gene. This CDR3 is built from 12 residues. The germline CDR1 and CDR2 sequences are MNHEY and SVGAGI.